These 19 T cell receptor beta chains share one sample of origin, sequenced in a study of control samples from healthy donors and cancer patients (dated by TCRdb to 2019 to 2021). Library method: the immunoSEQ multiplex PCR assay. In TCRdb, the immuneACCESS table is reduced to in-frame sequences with V and J assigned. These tables do not hold every clone; where another copy was compared, an unresolved V gene accounts for under half, and the others remain unexplained. The sample table lists about 89,000 clones, 86% of them with a count of one. In total, the top ten clones hold roughly 21% of the sample. Sequencing was done on a sample of blood. Source of these receptors: a man younger than 45 in good health.

The genes are TRBV15 and TRBJ2-2; D could derive from TRBD1 or TRBD2 (6 bases each). The CDR3 is 17 amino acids. Deletions cut 2 bases from V and 0 bases from J, with 13 bases between. Germline CDR1 LNHNV, CDR2 YYDKDF (reference sequence). CDR3 in DNA: TGTGCCACCAGCAGACGGCCGGGGGCTTCGAACACCGGGGAGCTGTTTTTT. Translation: CATSRRPGASNTGELFF.

V gene TRBV5-5 combines with J gene TRBJ1-4; D unclear. Trimming took off 5 bases at V and 8 bases at J, with 7 bases between the two ends. The CDR3 covers 11 residues. Germline V lookup: CDR1 SGHKS, CDR2 YYEKEE (reference sequence). Written as DNA, the CDR3 is TGTGCCAGCAGTGAGGGAGAAAAACTGTTTTTT. It yields the protein CASSEGEKLFF.

This clone was recorded once. The chain couples TRBV9 to TRBJ1-5, with D unresolved. V was pared by 4 bases and J by 2 bases, with 10 bases between. The CDR3 is 14 residues long. The germline CDR1 and CDR2 sequences are SGDLS and YYNGEE. The CDR3 here is CASSPGEGNQPQHF. In nucleotides, the CDR3 is TGTGCCAGCAGCCCCGGAGAGGGCAATCAGCCCCAGCATTTT.

The chain links TRBV4-1 to TRBJ2-3; D uncertain. The CDR3 spans 16 residues. Germline V gives CDR1 MGHRA, CDR2 YSYEKL. The V gene lost 3 bases and the J gene lost 4 bases, with 17 bases spanning the gap. The CDR3 bases are TGCGCCAGCAGCCACCAGGAGTCTAGAACAGCAGATACGCAGTATTTT. Amino acids: CASSHQESRTADTQYF.

The rearrangement links TRBV5-4 to TRBJ2-4, with D unclear. V was shortened by 4 bases and J by 0 bases, with 11 bases between the two germline ends. The CDR3 has 15 amino acids. Germline V gene sequence: CDR1 SGHNT, CDR2 YYREEE (reference sequence). CDR3 residues: CASSADMGAKNIQYF. CDR3 coding DNA: TGTGCCAGCAGCGCTGACATGGGAGCCAAAAACATTCAGTACTTC.

The J gene is TRBJ1-5, the V gene TRBV6-2 or TRBV6-3; D is undetermined. V was pared by 3 bases and J by 4 bases, with 16 bases between. Germline lookup yields CDR1 MNHEY and CDR2 SVGEGT. The CDR3 loop spans 16 amino acids. The CDR3 sequence: CASSYRAGSANQPQHF. The CDR3 region has the DNA TGTGCCAGCAGTTATCGGGCCGGGTCCGCAAATCAGCCCCAGCATTTT.

The chain combines TRBV19 with TRBJ2-7, with 9 bases lining up with TRBD1. V dropped 10 bases and J dropped 5; count of bases not matched to a gene: 6. Germline loops: CDR1 LNHDA, CDR2 SQIVND (reference sequence). The CDR3 length is 12 residues. CDR3 sequence (DNA): TGTGCCACCAGGGACAGGGCCGACGAGCAGTACTTC. This translates into CATRDRADEQYF. Full variable domain (outside the CDR3, taken from reference TRBV19 and TRBJ2-7): DGGITQSPKYLFRKEGQNVTLSCEQNLNHDAMYWYRQDPGQGLRLIYYSQIVNDFQKGDIAEGYSVSREKKESFPLTVTSAQKNPTAFYLCATRDRADEQYFGPGTRLTVT.

This sequence joins TRBV5-6 and TRBJ1-1; D uncertain. CDR3 length: 11 residues. Trimming removed 7 bases from V and 4 bases from J, with 8 bases in between. CDR1 SGHDT and CDR2 YYEEEE come from the germline V gene. The CDR3 here is CASRRSTEAFF. The DNA of the CDR3 is TGTGCCAGCCGGCGGAGCACTGAAGCTTTCTTT.

This clone was found a few times. The chain couples TRBV28 to TRBJ2-7; TRBD1 is a possible D gene (7 bases). This CDR3 region has 16 residues. The germline V gene has CDR1 MDHEN and CDR2 SYDVKM. V was clipped by 7 bases and J by 4 bases, with 23 bases between them. DNA for the CDR3: TGTGCCAGCAAAACCGCAGGAGGAGGGGGCATGTACGAGCAGTACTTC. It codes for CASKTAGGGGMYEQYF.

The CDR3 reads CASSSGWNEQFF. CDR3 DNA: TGTGCCAGCAGTTCCGGGTGGAATGAGCAGTTCTTC. J is TRBJ2-1 and V is TRBV27, with D unresolved. CDR3 length: 12 amino acids. Trimming cost V 4 bases and J 7 bases, with 8 bases left between them. CDR1 is MNHEY, CDR2 SMNVEV, per germline (reference sequence).

This clone was recorded only once. The rearrangement joins TRBV4-1 to TRBJ2-2, with no clear D. This CDR3 spans 15 amino acids. Germline V gene lookup returns CDR1 MGHRA and CDR2 YSYEKL. Between the trimmed V and J ends, which lost 1 base and 5 bases, there was a span of 11 bases. CDR3 in DNA: TGCGCCAGCAGCCAAGTCGTCGGGCAGACCGGGGAGCTGTTTTTT. This sequence encodes CASSQVVGQTGELFF.

This clone was detected a few times. V is TRBV3-1 (or the pseudogene TRBV3-2) and J is TRBJ1-1, with D uncertain. The V end lost 4 bases, the J end lost 5 bases, and 11 bases lay between the germline ends. Germline V gives CDR1 LGHDT, CDR2 YNNKEL (reference sequence). The CDR3 is 13 residues long. The CDR3 loop reads CASSPRGGTEAFF. CDR3 DNA: TGTGCCAGCAGCCCCCGGGGAGGGACTGAAGCTTTCTTT.

The sample holds a few counts of this clone. The rearrangement uses TRBV3-1 (or the pseudogene TRBV3-2) and TRBJ1-1; TRBD1 matches 8 bases. V shed 0 bases and J 5 bases; nucleotides not matched to a gene: 17. The CDR3 spans 19 residues. The germline gives CDR1 LGHDT, CDR2 YNNKEL (reference sequence). The DNA for the CDR3 is TGTGCCAGCAGCCAAGATCTCTACCCGGGGACAGGCCGGTATACTGAAGCTTTCTTT. This gives the protein CASSQDLYPGTGRYTEAFF.

Comments on this clone: The sample has other DNA sequences that encode this CDR3 too. The CDR3 sequence is CASSRGQYEQYF. CDR3 in DNA: TGTGCCAGCAGTCGTGGACAGTACGAGCAGTACTTC. The rearrangement links TRBV12-3 or TRBV12-4 to TRBJ2-7; a weak D match, TRBD1 (6 bases). The CDR3 runs 12 residues. Trimming left V 5 bases short and J 4 bases short, with 9 bases between.

The V call is TRBV4-1, the J call TRBJ1-2, with D hard to call. Trimming shortened V by 1 base and J by 0 bases, and 12 bases separated the two germline ends. CDR1 and CDR2 from the germline V gene are MGHRA and YSYEKL. The CDR3 extends over 16 amino acids. CDR3 loop: CASSQGGGGTNYGYTF. CDR3 DNA: TGCGCCAGCAGCCAAGGGGGAGGAGGAACTAACTATGGCTACACCTTC.

The chain links TRBV18 to TRBJ1-3; possibly TRBD1 for D (5 bases). Trimming removed 3 bases at V and 1 base at J, with 7 bases between. The V gene's germline CDR1 is KGHSH and CDR2 LQKENI. The CDR3 loop spans 14 amino acids. The CDR3 protein is CASSPDTSGNTIYF. The CDR3 DNA reads TGTGCCAGCTCACCGGACACGTCTGGAAACACCATATATTTT.

The chain links TRBV2 to TRBJ2-1, with 10 bases that match TRBD2. Germline CDR1 and CDR2: SNHLY and FYNNEI. The CDR3 covers 15 residues. V dropped 5 bases and J dropped 7; count of bases not matched to a gene: 8. CDR3 DNA: TGTGCCAGCAGTTCCAGCGGGGGGGGAGGAAATGAGCAGTTCTTC. Amino acid sequence: CASSSSGGGGNEQFF.

The chain is built from TRBV28 and TRBJ2-1; TRBD1 matches at 10 bases. Germline V gives CDR1 MDHEN, CDR2 SYDVKM. CDR3 length: 15 amino acids. After removal of 7 bases from V and 9 bases from J, the junction contained 12 bases not matched to a gene. This CDR3 reads CASKQGQGGPTEQFF. CDR3 coding DNA: TGTGCCAGCAAACAAGGACAGGGGGGTCCAACTGAGCAGTTCTTC.

The chain carries TRBV29-1 and TRBJ2-5; 7 bases fit TRBD2. CDR1 and CDR2 from the germline V gene are SQVTM and ANQGSEA. There are 10 residues in the CDR3. After removal of 7 bases from V and 5 bases from J, the junction contained 1 base not matched to a gene. CDR3 DNA sequence: TGCAGCGCCGGGGGGGAGACCCAGTACTTC. It yields the protein CSAGGETQYF.